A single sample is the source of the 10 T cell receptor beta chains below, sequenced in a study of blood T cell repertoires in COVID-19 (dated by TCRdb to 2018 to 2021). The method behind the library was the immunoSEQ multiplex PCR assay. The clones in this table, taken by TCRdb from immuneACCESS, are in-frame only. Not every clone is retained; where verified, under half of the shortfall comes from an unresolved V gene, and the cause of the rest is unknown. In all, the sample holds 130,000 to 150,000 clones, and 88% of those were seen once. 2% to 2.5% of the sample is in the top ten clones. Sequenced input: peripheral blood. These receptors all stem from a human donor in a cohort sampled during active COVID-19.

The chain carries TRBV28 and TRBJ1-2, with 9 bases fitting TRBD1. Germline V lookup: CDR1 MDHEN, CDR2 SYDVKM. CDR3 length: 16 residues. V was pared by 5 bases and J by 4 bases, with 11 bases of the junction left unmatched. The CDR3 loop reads CASSPPIWDRAYGYTF. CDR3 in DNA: TGTGCCAGCAGTCCTCCAATCTGGGACAGGGCCTATGGCTACACCTTC.

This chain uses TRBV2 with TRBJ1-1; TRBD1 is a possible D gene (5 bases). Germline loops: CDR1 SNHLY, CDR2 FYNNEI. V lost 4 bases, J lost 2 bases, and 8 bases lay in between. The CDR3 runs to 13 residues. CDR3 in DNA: TGTGCCAGCAGTGGGCAGGGAAACACTGAAGCTTTCTTT. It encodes CASSGQGNTEAFF.

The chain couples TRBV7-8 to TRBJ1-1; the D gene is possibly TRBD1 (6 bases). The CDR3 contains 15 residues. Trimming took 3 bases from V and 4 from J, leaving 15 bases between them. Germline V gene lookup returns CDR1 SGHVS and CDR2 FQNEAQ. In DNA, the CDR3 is TGTGCCAGCAGCTTCAGGGGCAAGAGGTCCACTGAAGCTTTCTTT. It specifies CASSFRGKRSTEAFF.

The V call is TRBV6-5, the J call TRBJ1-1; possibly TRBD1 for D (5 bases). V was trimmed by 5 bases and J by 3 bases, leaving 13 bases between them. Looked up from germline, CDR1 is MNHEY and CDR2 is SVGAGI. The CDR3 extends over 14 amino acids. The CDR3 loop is CASSRLREDTEAFF. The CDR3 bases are TGTGCCAGCAGTCGCCTCAGGGAGGACACTGAAGCTTTCTTT.

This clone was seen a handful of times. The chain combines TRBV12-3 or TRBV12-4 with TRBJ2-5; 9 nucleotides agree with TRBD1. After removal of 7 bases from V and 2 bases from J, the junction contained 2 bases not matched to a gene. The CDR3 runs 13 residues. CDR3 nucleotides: TGTGCCAGCAAGGGACAGGGTCAAGAGACCCAGTACTTC. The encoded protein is CASKGQGQETQYF.

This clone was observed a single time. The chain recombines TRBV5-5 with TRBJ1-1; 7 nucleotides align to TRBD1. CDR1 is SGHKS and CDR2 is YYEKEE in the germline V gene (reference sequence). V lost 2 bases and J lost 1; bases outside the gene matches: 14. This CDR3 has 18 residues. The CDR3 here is CASSFLDRAWGPNTEAFF. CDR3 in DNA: TGTGCCAGCAGCTTTCTTGACAGGGCCTGGGGCCCGAACACTGAAGCTTTCTTT.

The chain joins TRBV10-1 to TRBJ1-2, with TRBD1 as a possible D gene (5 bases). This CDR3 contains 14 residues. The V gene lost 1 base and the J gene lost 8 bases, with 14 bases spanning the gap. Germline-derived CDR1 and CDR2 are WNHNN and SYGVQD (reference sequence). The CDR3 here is CASSEFRERGGYTF. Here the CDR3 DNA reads TGCGCCAGCAGTGAGTTTCGGGAGAGGGGCGGCTACACCTTC.

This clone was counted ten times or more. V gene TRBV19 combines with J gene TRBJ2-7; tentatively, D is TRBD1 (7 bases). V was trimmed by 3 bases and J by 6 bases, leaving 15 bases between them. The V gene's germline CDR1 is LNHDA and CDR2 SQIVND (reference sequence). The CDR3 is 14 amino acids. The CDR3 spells CASSMEGAQSEQYF. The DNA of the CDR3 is TGTGCCAGTAGTATGGAGGGGGCGCAGAGCGAGCAGTACTTC.

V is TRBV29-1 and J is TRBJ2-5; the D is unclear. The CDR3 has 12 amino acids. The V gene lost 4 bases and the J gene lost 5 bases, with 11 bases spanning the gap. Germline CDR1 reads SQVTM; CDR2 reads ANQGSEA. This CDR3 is CSVGGRRETQYF. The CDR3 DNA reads TGCAGCGTTGGTGGGCGACGGGAGACCCAGTACTTC.

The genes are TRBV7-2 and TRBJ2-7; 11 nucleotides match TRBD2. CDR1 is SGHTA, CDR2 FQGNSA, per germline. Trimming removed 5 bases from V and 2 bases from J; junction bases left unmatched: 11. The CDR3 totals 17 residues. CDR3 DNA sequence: TGTGCCAGCAGCGGGGCTTTAGCGGGGGGGTTCACCTACGAGCAGTACTTC. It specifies CASSGALAGGFTYEQYF.